Shown below are 24 T cell receptor beta chains from a single sample sequenced in a study of blood T cell repertoires in COVID-19. Here immunoSEQ multiplex PCR was the method, and the copy in TCRdb shows in-frame clones only, minus some. The sample consists of more than 300,000 clones, about 82% of them appearing once. The sample was peripheral blood. The receptors derive from a woman aged 45 to 65 with acute or convalescent COVID-19.

This chain joins TRBV30 and TRBJ2-2; 9 bases line up with TRBD1. From germline, CDR1 is GTSNPN and CDR2 SVGIG (reference sequence). V dropped 1 base and J dropped 5; count of bases not matched to a gene: 5. This CDR3 is 15 amino acids long. CDR3 loop: CAWSERDRETGELFF. In nucleotides, the CDR3 is TGTGCCTGGAGTGAGAGGGACAGGGAAACCGGGGAGCTGTTTTTT.

This clone has only one observation. V and J are TRBV7-2 and TRBJ2-5; tentatively, D is TRBD2 (6 bases). Germline lookup yields CDR1 SGHTA and CDR2 FQGNSA. This CDR3 spans 17 amino acids. V lost 5 bases and J lost 2, with 21 bases in between. The chain's CDR3 is CASSPLMFRREQETQYF. For the CDR3, the DNA is TGTGCCAGCAGCCCACTCATGTTTCGGCGGGAACAAGAGACCCAGTACTTC.

The chain employs TRBV5-1 and TRBJ1-1, with 10 positions matching TRBD1. After removal of 4 bases from V and 1 base from J, the junction contained 10 bases not matched to a gene. Germline CDR1 reads SGHRS; CDR2 reads YFSETQ. This CDR3 spans 17 amino acids. The CDR3: CASSHRDRGQRNTEAFF. CDR3 nucleotides: TGCGCCAGCAGCCACCGGGACAGGGGCCAGAGGAACACTGAAGCTTTCTTT.

The chain combines TRBV29-1 with TRBJ2-7; TRBD2 matches 8 bases. Germline V CDR1 and CDR2: SQVTM, ANQGSEA. The J segment lost 2 bases and the V segment lost 4 bases, leaving 10 bases of the junction unmatched. The CDR3 runs 15 residues. CDR3 DNA: TGCAGCGTTGTGCGAACGGCGGGAGGCCCCTACGAGCAGTACTTC. Its translation is CSVVRTAGGPYEQYF.

This clone occurred once. The sample has other DNA sequences that encode this CDR3 too. The chain has TRBV28 and TRBJ1-2; D remains ambiguous. CDR1 and CDR2 from the germline V gene are MDHEN and SYDVKM. V was pared by 5 bases and J by 2 bases, with 3 bases between. The CDR3 sequence is 11 residues long. CDR3: CASSLNYGYTF. The CDR3 nucleotides read TGTGCCAGCAGTCTCAACTATGGCTACACCTTC.

This clone was observed a few times. The chain uses TRBV5-4 and TRBJ1-1, with 11 bases identical to TRBD1. Germline CDR1 reads SGHNT; CDR2 reads YYREEE (reference sequence). This CDR3 region has 16 residues. The V and J ends lost 4 bases and 0 bases, in that order; junction bases with no gene match: 5. Written as DNA, the CDR3 is TGTGCCAGCAGCCAAGGGACAGGGGGGATGAACACTGAAGCTTTCTTT. Its protein is CASSQGTGGMNTEAFF.

The rearrangement links TRBV7-9 to TRBJ2-5; 11 bases fit TRBD2. After removal of 4 bases from V and 4 bases from J, the junction contained 2 bases not matched to a gene. Germline V gene sequence: CDR1 SEHNR, CDR2 FQNEAQ (reference sequence). This CDR3 is built from 14 residues. The CDR3 DNA reads as TGTGCCAGCAGCTACGGACTAGCGGGAGAGACCCAGTACTTC. Encoded protein: CASSYGLAGETQYF.

V and J are TRBV5-8 and TRBJ2-1, with a tentative D call TRBD2 (5 bases). This CDR3 is 13 amino acids long. Looked up from germline, CDR1 is SGHTS and CDR2 is YDEGEE. Trimming shortened V by 4 bases and J by 10 bases, and 15 bases separated the two germline ends. CDR3 loop: CASSHRVRGEQFF. CDR3 nucleotides: TGTGCCAGCAGCCACCGGGTGCGAGGGGAGCAGTTCTTC.

This chain joins TRBV5-1 and TRBJ1-3; D ambiguous. Germline loops: CDR1 SGHRS, CDR2 YFSETQ. Trimming left V 1 base short and J 0 bases short, with 8 bases between. The CDR3 loop spans 15 amino acids. The CDR3 reads CASSLLTGSGNTIYF. The CDR3 region has the DNA TGCGCCAGCAGCTTGTTAACGGGCTCTGGAAACACCATATATTTT.

The rearrangement uses TRBV5-1 and TRBJ2-7; D is unclear. The CDR3 totals 12 residues. Germline V gene sequence: CDR1 SGHRS, CDR2 YFSETQ. V lost 4 bases to trimming and J lost 6 bases, with 11 bases between them. CDR3 bases: TGCGCCAGCAGCGATCAGGCTCTCGAGCAGTACTTC. Protein sequence: CASSDQALEQYF.

The rearrangement uses TRBV3-1 (or the pseudogene TRBV3-2) and TRBJ1-6; 8 bases match TRBD1. Unmatched junction bases numbered 5, after V lost 2 bases and J lost 8 bases. CDR1 is LGHDT, CDR2 YNNKEL, per germline (reference sequence). CDR3 length: 15 amino acids. The CDR3 nucleotides are TGTGCCAGCAGCCAAAGGACAGGGAATGATTCACCCCTCCACTTT. Translation: CASSQRTGNDSPLHF.

The J gene is TRBJ2-3, the V gene TRBV5-6; 8 bases are a match to TRBD2. This CDR3 has 17 amino acids. Looked up from germline, CDR1 is SGHDT and CDR2 is YYEEEE. Trimming took 0 bases from V and 8 from J; bases not matched to a gene: 14. As DNA, the CDR3 is TGTGCCAGCAGCTTGGCGTCGGCGGGAGGATCTGGTGGTACGCAGTATTTT. Protein sequence: CASSLASAGGSGGTQYF.

This chain joins TRBV19 and TRBJ1-2, with D perhaps TRBD1 (6 bases). Germline V gene sequence: CDR1 LNHDA, CDR2 SQIVND (reference sequence). The CDR3 contains 14 residues. The V end was cut by 4 bases, the J end by 7 bases, with 16 bases between. The CDR3 spells CASSTNPGVAGYTF. The CDR3 bases are TGTGCCAGTAGTACTAATCCAGGGGTTGCTGGCTACACCTTC.

This rearrangement joins TRBV9 to TRBJ2-1, with 7 bases fitting TRBD2. The CDR3 contains 16 residues. Germline-derived CDR1 and CDR2 are SGDLS and YYNGEE. V shed 0 bases and J 1 base; nucleotides not matched to a gene: 4. In DNA form, the CDR3 reads TGTGCCAGCAGCGTAGGTTCGGGAGGTTCCTACAATGAGCAGTTCTTC. Amino acids: CASSVGSGGSYNEQFF.

The V and J genes are TRBV5-4 and TRBJ2-7; 9 bases fit TRBD2. V shed 4 bases and J 3 bases; nucleotides not matched to a gene: 8. The CDR3 has 15 amino acids. CDR1 and CDR2 (germline): SGHNT, YYREEE (reference sequence). CDR3 in DNA: TGTGCCAGCAGCCCTGGACTAGCGAGCCTCTACGAGCAGTACTTC. Protein: CASSPGLASLYEQYF.

The chain carries TRBV7-9 and TRBJ2-7; D is possibly TRBD2 (5 bases). Germline-derived CDR1 and CDR2 are SEHNR and FQNEAQ (reference sequence). The CDR3 is 13 residues long. V was cut by 3 bases and J by 2 bases, with 8 bases left in between. The chain's CDR3 is CASSFGVTYEQYF. For the CDR3, the DNA is TGTGCCAGCAGCTTCGGGGTTACCTACGAGCAGTACTTC.

The DNA of the CDR3 is TGTGCCAGCAGCTTATCTAGCGGGATGGGCAATGAGCAGTTCTTC. Amino acids: CASSLSSGMGNEQFF. This chain connects TRBV7-2 to TRBJ2-1; 9 bases fit TRBD2. The germline gives CDR1 SGHTA, CDR2 FQGNSA. The CDR3 has 15 amino acids. V lost 2 bases, J lost 6 bases, and 5 bases stayed unmatched.

The genes are TRBV7-7 and TRBJ2-2; 13 bases fit TRBD2. This CDR3 has 22 amino acids. With 1 base clipped from V and 4 bases from J, the junction kept 18 bases outside the gene matches. CDR1 is SSHAT, CDR2 FNYEAQ, per germline (reference sequence). The CDR3 here is CASSLDPLSPGLAGWGTGELFF. CDR3 nucleotide sequence: TGTGCCAGCAGCTTAGATCCGTTAAGCCCGGGACTAGCGGGATGGGGCACCGGGGAGCTGTTTTTT.

J is TRBJ1-3 and V is TRBV5-1; D unresolved. Looked up from germline, CDR1 is SGHRS and CDR2 is YFSETQ. V lost 2 bases and J 4 bases, leaving 10 bases between the germline ends. The CDR3 runs to 14 residues. CDR3 in DNA: TGCGCCAGCAGCTTACGAGGGTTGGGAAACACCATATATTTT. Translated: CASSLRGLGNTIYF.

The chain combines TRBV10-1 with TRBJ2-7, with 7 bases matching TRBD2. The CDR3 runs to 14 residues. The V and J ends lost 7 bases and 2 bases, in that order; junction bases with no gene match: 8. CDR1 and CDR2 (germline): WNHNN, SYGVQD (reference sequence). Here the CDR3 DNA reads TGCGCCAGCACATGGCGGGAGCCTCCCTACGAGCAGTACTTC. Translation gives CASTWREPPYEQYF.

V gene TRBV5-6 combines with J gene TRBJ1-4, with 12 nucleotides matching TRBD1. The ends lost 4 bases at V and 5 bases at J; junction bases unmatched: 6. This CDR3 has 16 residues. From germline, CDR1 is SGHDT and CDR2 YYEEEE. DNA for the CDR3: TGTGCCAGCAGCCAGGGACAGGGGGCGCGCAATGAAAAACTGTTTTTT. Amino acid sequence: CASSQGQGARNEKLFF.

This chain uses TRBV7-9 with TRBJ2-7; 7 positions match TRBD1. The V and J ends lost 5 bases and 3 bases, in that order; junction bases with no gene match: 7. This CDR3 has 14 amino acids. Germline values: CDR1 SEHNR, CDR2 FQNEAQ (reference sequence). Here the CDR3 reads CASSPRQGDYEQYF. The CDR3 DNA reads TGTGCCAGCAGCCCCAGACAGGGAGACTACGAGCAGTACTTC.

This clone was recorded only once. The J gene is TRBJ2-5, the V gene TRBV15; D gene unclear. This CDR3 is built from 11 residues. In germline, CDR1 is LNHNV, CDR2 YYDKDF (reference sequence). Trimming took 4 bases from V and 5 from J, leaving 5 bases between them. CDR3 sequence: CATSNAETQYF. The CDR3 coding sequence is TGTGCCACCAGCAATGCGGAGACCCAGTACTTC.

The gene calls are TRBV12-3 or TRBV12-4 and TRBJ1-1; D gene uncertain. This CDR3 is built from 13 residues. Trimming removed 6 bases at V and 1 base at J, with 9 bases between. The CDR3 region has the DNA TGTGCCAGCAGCCAGTATGGGAACACTGAAGCTTTCTTT. Protein product: CASSQYGNTEAFF.